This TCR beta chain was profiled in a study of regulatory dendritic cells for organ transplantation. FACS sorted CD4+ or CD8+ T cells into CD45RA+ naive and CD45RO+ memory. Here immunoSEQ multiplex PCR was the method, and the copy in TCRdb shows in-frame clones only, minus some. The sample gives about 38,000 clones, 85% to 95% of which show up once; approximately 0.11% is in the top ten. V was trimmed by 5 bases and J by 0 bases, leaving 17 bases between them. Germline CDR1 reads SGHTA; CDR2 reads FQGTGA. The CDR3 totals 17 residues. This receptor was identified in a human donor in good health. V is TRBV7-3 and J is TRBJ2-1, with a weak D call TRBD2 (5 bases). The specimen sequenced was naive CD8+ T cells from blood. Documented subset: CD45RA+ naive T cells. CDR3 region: CASSPITSYTSYNEQFF. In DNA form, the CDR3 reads TGTGCCAGCAGCCCCATAACTAGTTACACCTCCTACAATGAGCAGTTCTTC.